This T cell receptor beta chain was observed in a study of blood T cell repertoires in COVID-19. Overall study context: Specimens from acute and convalescent COVID-19 originated in the United States, Italy and Spain. PBMCs, B-cell-depleted T cells, or T cells provided the cDNA or gDNA that made up the material.

This CDR3 spans 17 amino acids. Trimming took off 3 bases at V and 2 bases at J, with 17 bases between the two ends. Per germline, CDR1 LGHDT and CDR2 YNNKEL (reference sequence). Per the study methods: How many nucleated cells were present was estimated from reference gene primer amplification. Produced via immunoSEQ multiplex PCR; TCRdb's table is partial and in-frame only. V and J calls and clone size are as listed in that table; D and trimming were resolved from the DNA. The sample has roughly 100,000 clones; around four fifths are singletons. This rearrangement joins TRBV3-1 (or the pseudogene TRBV3-2) to TRBJ2-1; D is perhaps TRBD1 (5 bases). The clonotype was recovered from a woman aged 70 to 79 with acute or convalescent COVID-19. Sequenced input: peripheral blood. This CDR3 reads CASSQSYRKVTYNEQFF. CDR3 nucleotide sequence: TGTGCCAGCAGCCAGTCTTACAGGAAGGTGACCTACAATGAGCAGTTCTTC.